The next 5 T cell receptor beta chains were all read from a single sample in a study of tumor and adjacent non-tumor tissue in lung cancer (dated by TCRdb to between 2017 and 2018). RNA was isolated from bulk, unsorted tissue, and RNA quality was assessed with a NanoDrop ND-1000 and an Agilent 2100. For the normal lung samples, distant non-tumor tissue was collected more than 3 cm away from the tumor edge. Library creation used multiplex PCR. The reads were generated on an Illumina HiSeq 2500. TCRbeta libraries were built by three rounds of nested PCR using primers (Table S4), following protocols modified from ARM-PCR. The public reads were run again by TCRdb, first through fastp at Q25 and then through MiXCR, and only productive beta chains were kept. Each CDR3 protein gets just one entry, which takes the most common genes and DNA from the rows behind it. Present in this sample are 90,000 to 100,000 distinct CDR3 sequences, 80% of which were seen just once. Jointly, the top ten make up about 31% of the sample.

Sequenced material: distant non-tumor lung tissue. Source of these receptors: a man aged 55 to 70 with small cell lung cancer.

This clonotype has a count of ten or more. The chain links TRBV5-6 to TRBJ2-7; 9 bases map to TRBD1. CDR1 is SGHDT, CDR2 YYEEEE, per germline. With 4 bases clipped from V and 5 bases from J, the junction kept 10 bases outside the gene matches. The CDR3 extends over 15 amino acids. The CDR3 protein is CASSPDRGAYDEQYF. CDR3 DNA: TGTGCCAGCAGCCCGGACAGGGGAGCCTACGACGAGCAGTACTTC.

This chain uses TRBV6-1 with TRBJ2-7; maybe TRBD2 (5 bases). Trimming pared 8 bases from V and 4 bases from J, leaving 24 bases between. CDR1 MNHNS and CDR2 SASEGT come from the germline V gene. The CDR3 extends over 16 amino acids. The CDR3 spells CASGGRNAGPHYEQYV. The CDR3 DNA sequence: TGTGCCAGCGGTGGGAGAAACGCCGGGCCCCATTACGAGCAGTACGTC.

This clonotype was observed at least ten times. The chain joins TRBV2 to TRBJ1-5; tentatively, D is TRBD1 (5 bases). Trimming cost V 3 bases and J 7 bases, with 10 bases left between them. CDR1 SNHLY and CDR2 FYNNEI come from the germline V gene. The CDR3 spans 13 residues. For the CDR3, the DNA is TGTGCCAGCAGTGATTCGGGGGGGCAGCCCCAGCATTTT. Its protein product is CASSDSGGQPQHF.

In regard to this clonotype: Since the CDR3 does not end with the conserved phenylalanine or tryptophan, this likely comes from a read error. This chain uses TRBV4-2 with TRBJ2-6; 8 bases agree with TRBD2. Looked up from germline, CDR1 is LGHNA and CDR2 is YNFKEQ. The CDR3 is 18 residues long. The chain's CDR3 is CVSSQDAGGHSGANVLTL. The CDR3 nucleotides read TGTGTCAGCAGCCAAGATGCGGGGGGACACTCTGGGGCCAACGTCCTGACTTTA.

This chain connects TRBV11-2 to TRBJ2-7; 7 nucleotides agree with TRBD2. This CDR3 region has 19 residues. The trim removed 3 bases at V and 3 bases at J, leaving 20 bases unmatched. Germline V gene data show CDR1 as SGHAT and CDR2 as FQNNGV. CDR3 nucleotide sequence: TGTGCCAGCAGCTTTAAGGCTAGCGGTAGGGCGAACCTTTACTACGAGCAGTACGTC. Its protein is CASSFKASGRANLYYEQYV.